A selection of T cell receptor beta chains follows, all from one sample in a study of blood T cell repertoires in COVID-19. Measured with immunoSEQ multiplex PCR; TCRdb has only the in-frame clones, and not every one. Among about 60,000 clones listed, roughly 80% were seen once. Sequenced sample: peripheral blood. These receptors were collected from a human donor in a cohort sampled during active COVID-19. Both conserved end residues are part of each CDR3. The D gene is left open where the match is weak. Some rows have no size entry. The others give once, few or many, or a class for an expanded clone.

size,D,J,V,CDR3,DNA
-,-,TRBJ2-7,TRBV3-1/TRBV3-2,CASSQVPSSYEQYF,TGTGCCAGCAGCCAGGTTCCGAGCTCCTACGAGCAGTACTTC
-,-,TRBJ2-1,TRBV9,CASSGGDPLYNEQFF,TGTGCCAGCAGCGGGGGGGACCCTCTCTACAATGAGCAGTTCTTC
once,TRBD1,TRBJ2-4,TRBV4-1,CASSQEGTELAKNIQYF,TGCGCCAGCAGCCAAGAAGGGACAGAGCTAGCCAAAAACATTCAGTACTTC
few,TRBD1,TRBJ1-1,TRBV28,CASSFPGGNTEAFF,TGTGCCAGCAGTTTCCCAGGGGGAAACACTGAAGCTTTCTTT
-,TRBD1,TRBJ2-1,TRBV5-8,CASSLQGDNYNEQFF,TGTGCCAGCAGCTTACAGGGGGATAACTACAATGAGCAGTTCTTC
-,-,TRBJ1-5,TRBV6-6,CASSYSNRNQPQHF,TGTGCCAGCAGTTACAGCAACAGGAATCAGCCCCAGCATTTT
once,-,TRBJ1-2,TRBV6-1,CASSEGSLNYGYTF,TGTGCCAGCAGTGAGGGCAGTCTTAACTATGGCTACACCTTC
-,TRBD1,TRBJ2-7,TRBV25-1,CASSDYGTGPTEQYF,TGTGCCAGCAGTGATTACGGGACAGGGCCCACCGAGCAGTACTTC
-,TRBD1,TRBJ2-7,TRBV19,CASTKAGTGSYEQYF,TGTGCCAGTACCAAGGCCGGGACAGGGAGCTACGAGCAGTACTTC
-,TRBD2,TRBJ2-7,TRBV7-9,CASSSESKRGALVEQYF,TGTGCCAGCAGCTCAGAGAGTAAGCGGGGGGCCCTAGTGGAGCAGTACTTC
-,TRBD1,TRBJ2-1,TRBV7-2,CASSADRGHGEQFF,TGTGCCAGCAGCGCGGACAGGGGGCATGGTGAGCAGTTCTTC
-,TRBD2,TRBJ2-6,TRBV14,CASSSGGYSGANVLTF,TGTGCCAGCAGCTCGGGGGGATACTCTGGGGCCAACGTCCTGACTTTC
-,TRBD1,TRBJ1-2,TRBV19,CASSPGTGNYGYTF,TGTGCCAGTAGCCCCGGGACAGGGAACTATGGCTACACCTTC
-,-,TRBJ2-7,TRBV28,CASSLLQGGAYEQYF,TGTGCCAGCAGTTTGCTCCAGGGGGGAGCCTACGAGCAGTACTTC
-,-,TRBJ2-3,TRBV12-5,CASGLEIFFTQYF,TGTGCTAGTGGTTTGGAAATTTTCTTTACGCAGTATTTT
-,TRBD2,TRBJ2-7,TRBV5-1,CASSLGGLSYEQYF,TGCGCCAGCAGCTTGGGGGGACTATCCTACGAGCAGTACTTC
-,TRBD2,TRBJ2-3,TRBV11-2,CASSNYGRRPDTQYF,TGTGCCAGCAGCAACTACGGGAGGCGTCCAGATACGCAGTATTTT
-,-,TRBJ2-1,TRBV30,CAWSKGGFSSYNEQFF,TGTGCCTGGAGTAAGGGGGGGTTTAGCTCCTACAATGAGCAGTTCTTC
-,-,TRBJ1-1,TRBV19,CASSMGMNTEAFF,TGTGCCAGTAGTATGGGCATGAACACTGAAGCTTTCTTT
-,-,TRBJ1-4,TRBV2,CASSEGRGTTNEKLFF,TGTGCCAGCAGTGAAGGGCGGGGGACAACTAATGAAAAACTGTTTTTT
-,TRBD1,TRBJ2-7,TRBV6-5,CASRPGQGAYEQYF,TGTGCCAGCAGACCTGGACAGGGGGCCTACGAGCAGTACTTC
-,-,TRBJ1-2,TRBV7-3,CATRQRDGYTF,TGTGCCACCCGACAGCGGGATGGCTACACCTTC
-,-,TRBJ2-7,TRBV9,CASSPSVRDYEQYF,TGTGCCAGCAGCCCCTCGGTTCGGGACTACGAGCAGTACTTC
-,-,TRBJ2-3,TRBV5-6,CASSLSGSGDTQYF,TGTGCCAGCAGCCTAAGCGGGTCCGGAGATACGCAGTATTTT
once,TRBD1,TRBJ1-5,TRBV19,CASSIRGQGNQPQHF,TGTGCCAGTAGTATAAGGGGACAGGGTAATCAGCCCCAGCATTTT
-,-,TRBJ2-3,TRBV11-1,CASSPGLASTDTQYF,TGTGCCAGCAGCCCCGGGTTAGCCAGCACAGATACGCAGTATTTT
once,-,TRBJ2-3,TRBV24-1,CATSDLGGRTDTQYF,TGTGCCACCAGTGATTTGGGGGGCCGAACAGATACGCAGTATTTT
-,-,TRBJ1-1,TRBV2,CASTPQEMNTEAFF,TGTGCCAGCACCCCCCAGGAAATGAACACTGAAGCTTTCTTT
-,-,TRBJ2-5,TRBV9,CASSVVDSQETQYF,TGTGCCAGCAGCGTAGTGGACAGTCAAGAGACCCAGTACTTC
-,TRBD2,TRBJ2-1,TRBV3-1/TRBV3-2,CASSQESTSGGPGTYNEQFF,TGTGCCAGCAGCCAGGAATCAACTAGCGGGGGCCCTGGGACCTACAATGAGCAGTTCTTC
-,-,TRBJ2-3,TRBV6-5,CASRLQGLNTDTQYF,TGTGCCAGCAGATTACAGGGTTTAAACACAGATACGCAGTATTTT
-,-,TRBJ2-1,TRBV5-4,CASVQGSGEQFF,TGTGCCAGTGTCCAGGGGAGCGGTGAGCAGTTCTTC
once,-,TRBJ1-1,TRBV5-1,CASSPGTRELEAFF,TGCGCCAGCAGCCCAGGGACAAGGGAACTTGAAGCTTTCTTT
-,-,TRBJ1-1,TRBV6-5,CASSYDAWGRSTEAFF,TGTGCCAGCAGTTACGACGCCTGGGGCAGATCAACTGAAGCTTTCTTT
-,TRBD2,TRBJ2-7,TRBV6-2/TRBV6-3,CASSLAGGRSYEQYF,TGTGCCAGCAGTTTAGCGGGGGGGCGGTCCTACGAGCAGTACTTC
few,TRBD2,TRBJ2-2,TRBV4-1,CASSRELAGANTGELFF,TGCGCCAGCAGCAGAGAACTAGCGGGGGCGAACACCGGGGAGCTGTTTTTT
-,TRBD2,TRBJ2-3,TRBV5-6,CASSTLAGGYTDTQYF,TGTGCCAGCAGCACCCTAGCGGGGGGGTACACAGATACGCAGTATTTT
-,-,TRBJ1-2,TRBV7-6,CASSSDSHGYTF,TGTGCCAGCAGCTCAGACAGCCATGGCTACACCTTC
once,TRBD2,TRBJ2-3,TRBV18,CASSLLAGGADTQYF,TGTGCCAGCTCACTACTAGCGGGGGGCGCAGATACGCAGTATTTT
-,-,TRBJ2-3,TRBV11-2,CASSSTDTQYF,TGTGCCAGCAGCTCGACAGATACGCAGTATTTT
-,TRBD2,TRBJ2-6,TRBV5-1,CASSLSPRDYSGANVLTF,TGCGCCAGCAGCTTGTCCCCCAGGGACTACTCTGGGGCCAACGTCCTGACTTTC
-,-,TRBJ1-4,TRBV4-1,CASSQESNPTNEKLFF,TGCGCCAGCAGCCAAGAGAGTAATCCAACTAATGAAAAACTGTTTTTT
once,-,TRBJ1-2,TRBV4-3,CASSQGWDIDGYTF,TGCGCCAGCAGCCAAGGTTGGGACATCGATGGCTACACCTTC
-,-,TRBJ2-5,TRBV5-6,CASSLGVRGATQYF,TGTGCCAGCAGCTTGGGCGTCAGGGGGGCGACCCAGTACTTC
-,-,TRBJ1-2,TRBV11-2,CASSTGTYGYTF,TGTGCCAGCAGTACAGGGACCTATGGCTACACCTTC
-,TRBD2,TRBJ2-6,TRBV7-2,CASSIAGGGRSGANVLTF,TGTGCCAGCAGCATTGCCGGGGGGGGTCGCTCTGGGGCCAACGTCCTGACTTTC
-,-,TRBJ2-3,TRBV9,CASSPRVVTDTQYF,TGTGCCAGCAGCCCGAGGGTAGTGACAGATACGCAGTATTTT
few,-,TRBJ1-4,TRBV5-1,CASSQDAGDNEKLFF,TGCGCCAGCAGCCAGGACGCGGGAGATAATGAAAAACTGTTTTTT
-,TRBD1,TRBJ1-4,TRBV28,CASSLDRGREKLFF,TGTGCCAGCAGTCTGGACAGGGGCAGGGAAAAACTGTTTTTT
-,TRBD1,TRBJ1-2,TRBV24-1,CATSRQGGGYTF,TGTGCCACCAGTCGCCAGGGGGGCGGCTACACCTTC
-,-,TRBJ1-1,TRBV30,CAWSVRGDTEAFF,TGTGCCTGGAGTGTACGCGGGGACACTGAAGCTTTCTTT
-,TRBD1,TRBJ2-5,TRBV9,CASSVSPGGAETQYF,TGTGCCAGCAGCGTATCCCCAGGGGGCGCAGAGACCCAGTACTTC
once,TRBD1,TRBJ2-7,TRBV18,CASSPDLTRTGYEQYF,TGTGCCAGCTCACCAGACCTAACCAGGACAGGCTACGAGCAGTACTTC
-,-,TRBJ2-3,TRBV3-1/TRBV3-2,CASSTEPSTDTQYF,TGTGCCAGCAGCACAGAACCTTCCACAGATACGCAGTATTTT